Each of the 18 T cell receptor beta chains below was sequenced from the same sample in a study of human T cells and chemical hapten exposure. TCRdb used MiXCR to reprocess the RACE reads, holding one entry per CDR3 protein. The sample lists more than 35,000 distinct CDR3 sequences; about 13% were seen once. Noted time point: patch test 3, about 24 weeks after DPC sensitization. This sample's treatment: therapeutic diphenylcyclopropenone sensitization with weekly scalp DPC. Whole blood that had not been fractionated was the source of extracted total RNA. Specimen: whole blood, collected in connection with sensitization to the hapten diphenylcyclopropenone (DPC). These TCRs come from a woman in her thirties or forties with alopecia areata. Some clones in this sample may be carry-over from other donors' samples.

The rearrangement uses TRBV4-1 and TRBJ2-2, with no clear D. Trimming cost V 0 bases and J 3 bases, with 8 bases left between them. Germline lookup yields CDR1 MGHRA and CDR2 YSYEKL. CDR3 length: 15 amino acids. The CDR3 loop is CASSQDAAYTGELFF. The DNA of the CDR3 is TGCGCCAGCAGCCAAGATGCAGCTTACACCGGGGAGCTGTTTTTT.

In this sample, this clonotype turned up many times. This CDR3 is CASTASTDTQYF. The CDR3 region has the DNA TGTGCCAGCACAGCTAGCACAGATACGCAGTATTTT. The chain links TRBV9 to TRBJ2-3; D is unresolved. This CDR3 contains 12 residues. Trimming stripped 6 bases from V and 0 bases from J, with 5 bases between. The germline gives CDR1 SGDLS, CDR2 YYNGEE.

The chain carries TRBV28 and TRBJ2-7; possible D gene TRBD2, 6 bases. Per germline, CDR1 MDHEN and CDR2 SYDVKM. The CDR3 spans 13 residues. The V gene lost 3 bases and the J gene lost 2 bases, with 8 bases spanning the gap. The CDR3 region is CASSFRGAYEQYF. CDR3 coding DNA: TGTGCCAGCAGTTTCCGCGGGGCCTACGAGCAGTACTTC.

This rearrangement joins TRBV7-2 to TRBJ2-7, with 9 bases lining up with TRBD2. The CDR3 is 16 amino acids. Trimming at V came to 2 bases and at J to 3 bases, leaving 8 bases not matched to a gene. CDR1 SGHTA and CDR2 FQGNSA come from the germline V gene. CDR3 sequence: CASSLLAGRPRYEQYF. CDR3 nucleotides: TGTGCCAGCAGCTTACTAGCGGGACGCCCTCGCTACGAGCAGTACTTC.

This clonotype was observed at least ten times. The chain links TRBV7-2 to TRBJ2-2; tentatively, D is TRBD2 (5 bases). CDR1 is SGHTA, CDR2 FQGNSA, per germline. Deletions cut 0 bases from V and 6 bases from J, with 11 bases between. The CDR3 is 15 residues long. The chain's CDR3 is CASSLASGGAGELFF. CDR3 in DNA: TGTGCCAGCAGCTTAGCCAGCGGTGGGGCCGGGGAGCTGTTTTTT.

This clonotype was observed many times. V gene TRBV27 combines with J gene TRBJ2-7; D perhaps matches TRBD2 (6 bases). CDR1 and CDR2 from the germline V gene are MNHEY and SMNVEV (reference sequence). The CDR3 contains 13 residues. Trimming pared 1 base from V and 5 bases from J, leaving 9 bases between. Written as DNA, the CDR3 is TGTGCCAGCAGTTTATTGGAGGGAGACGAGCAGTACTTC. Amino acid sequence: CASSLLEGDEQYF.

This clonotype was observed at least ten times. The rearrangement joins TRBV4-3 to TRBJ1-1; possible D gene TRBD1, 6 bases. CDR3 length equals 18 residues. V was trimmed by 0 bases and J by 6 bases, leaving 23 bases between them. Germline CDR1 reads LGHNA; CDR2 reads YSLEER. The CDR3 DNA sequence: TGCGCCAGCAGCCAAGATCCGGGGTACTCGCGGGGGCGGTCTGAAGCTTTCTTT. Its translation is CASSQDPGYSRGRSEAFF.

This clonotype was detected many times. The V gene is TRBV27, the J gene TRBJ2-5, with D perhaps TRBD2 (7 bases). The CDR3 has 13 residues. The V and J ends lost 5 bases and 4 bases respectively, with 11 bases between them. Germline V gene lookup returns CDR1 MNHEY and CDR2 SMNVEV (reference sequence). The DNA of the CDR3 is TGTGCCAGCAGTCCCCGGGGGGCAGAGACCCAGTACTTC. Translated: CASSPRGAETQYF.

This clonotype was detected only a few times. The chain couples TRBV6-2 or TRBV6-3 to TRBJ1-4, with D possibly matching TRBD1 (5 bases). Deletions cut 2 bases from V and 0 bases from J, with 10 bases between. The CDR3 runs 16 residues. Germline CDR1 is MNHEY and CDR2 is SVGEGT. CDR3 in DNA: TGTGCCAGCAGTTACAGAGAGGGGACAACTAATGAAAAACTGTTTTTT. Translation: CASSYREGTTNEKLFF.

This clonotype was counted between two and nine times. This chain connects TRBV7-9 to TRBJ1-1; D may be TRBD1 (5 bases). The CDR3 has 15 amino acids. Trimming removed 5 bases from V and 0 bases from J, with 13 bases in between. The germline gives CDR1 SEHNR, CDR2 FQNEAQ (reference sequence). CDR3 coding DNA: TGTGCCAGCAGCCCGCAGGGCAGATTGAACACTGAAGCTTTCTTT. Protein sequence: CASSPQGRLNTEAFF.

CDR3 loop: CASSAKASDLSTDTQYF. The CDR3 DNA reads TGCGCCAGCAGCGCGAAGGCTAGCGACCTTAGCACAGATACGCAGTATTTT. The V call is TRBV5-1, the J call TRBJ2-3, with D possibly matching TRBD2 (6 bases). Trimming cost V 4 bases and J 0 bases, with 18 bases left between them. The germline CDR1 and CDR2 sequences are SGHRS and YFSETQ. The CDR3 spans 17 residues.

To note about this clonotype: Possible read error: a much larger clone is one base away. V usage is TRBV6-6 and J usage is TRBJ2-7; D might be TRBD1 or TRBD2, each matching 5 bases. V was trimmed by 0 bases and J by 3 bases, leaving 12 bases between them. This CDR3 spans 15 amino acids. Per germline, CDR1 MNHNY and CDR2 SVGAGI (reference sequence). CDR3 region: CASSYSMGRNYEQYF. CDR3 bases: TGTGCCAGCAGTTACTCTATGGGACGGAACTACGAGCAGTACTTC.

In this sample, this clonotype turned up a few times. This rearrangement joins TRBV6-2 or TRBV6-3 to TRBJ2-7; 10 nucleotides agree with TRBD1. The CDR3 runs 14 residues. V gave up 6 bases and J gave up 6 bases; unmatched junction bases: 8. The germline gives CDR1 MNHEY, CDR2 SVGEGT. CDR3 coding DNA: TGTGCCAGCAGACCGGGACAGGGGACCATCGAGCAGTACTTC. It encodes CASRPGQGTIEQYF.

This clonotype was seen at least ten times. J is TRBJ2-5 and V is TRBV3-1; 14 nucleotides line up with TRBD2. CDR1 is LGHDT and CDR2 is YNNKEL in the germline V gene (reference sequence). V shed 6 bases and J 12 bases; nucleotides not matched to a gene: 6. This CDR3 is 13 amino acids long. Here the CDR3 DNA reads TGTGCCAGCAGAATGACTAGCGGGGGGGCGGAGTACTTC. Its translation is CASRMTSGGAEYF.

The table lists this clonotype with many counts. The rearrangement joins TRBV5-5 to TRBJ1-1; D gene ambiguous. Trimming left V 1 base short and J 2 bases short, with 6 bases between. CDR1 is SGHKS, CDR2 YYEKEE, per germline (reference sequence). The CDR3 has 13 residues. CDR3 DNA sequence: TGTGCCAGCAGCTTGTCCCTAAACACTGAAGCTTTCTTT. Protein product: CASSLSLNTEAFF.

This clonotype was found many times. V and J are TRBV28 and TRBJ2-7, with 8 bases aligning to TRBD2. Losses at the gene ends were 7 bases for V and 2 bases for J; bases not matched to a gene: 4. The CDR3 runs 13 residues. Looked up from germline, CDR1 is MDHEN and CDR2 is SYDVKM. CDR3 protein: CASTSGQTYEQYF. The CDR3 DNA reads as TGTGCCAGCACTAGCGGGCAGACCTACGAGCAGTACTTC.

The V call is TRBV3-1, the J call TRBJ2-3; 10 bases are shared with TRBD2. Germline V gives CDR1 LGHDT, CDR2 YNNKEL (reference sequence). After removal of 1 base from V and 11 bases from J, the junction contained 3 bases not matched to a gene. This CDR3 has 13 amino acids. CDR3 sequence: CASSQVLAGGQYF. The CDR3 region has the DNA TGTGCCAGCAGCCAAGTTTTAGCGGGAGGGCAGTATTTT.

This clonotype has ten or more counts. The V and J genes are TRBV4-1 and TRBJ1-1; possibly TRBD1 for D (5 bases). Trimming shortened V by 0 bases and J by 4 bases, and 12 bases separated the two germline ends. The germline V gene has CDR1 MGHRA and CDR2 YSYEKL. The CDR3 loop spans 15 amino acids. The CDR3 DNA sequence: TGCGCCAGCAGCCAAGAAGGGGAGGGAATCACTGAAGCTTTCTTT. It is translated as CASSQEGEGITEAFF.